These T cell receptor beta chains were read from a single sample in a study of response to subunit inactivated influenza vaccine. One entry per CDR3 protein, called by TCRdb with MiXCR from the RT-PCR reads. The sample yields over 800,000 distinct CDR3 sequences, 21% seen once. The sample was PBMCs from blood, taken 5 days after vaccination. Receptors originate from a man over 45 who received an inactivated influenza vaccine. The CDR3 runs from the conserved cysteine through the conserved F or W. D genes are given only for firm matches. Where a row states a size, it is once, few, many or the class of an expanded clone; other rows omit it.

clone_size j_call d_call v_call cdr3_aa cdr3_nt
. TRBJ2-3 . TRBV12-3/TRBV12-4 CASSIQRTGTDTQYF TGTGCCAGCAGTATCCAGCGCACGGGCACAGATACGCAGTATTTT
many TRBJ2-1 TRBD1 TRBV12-3/TRBV12-4 CASSLGTGGEQFF TGTGCCAGCAGTTTAGGGACAGGGGGTGAGCAGTTCTTC
. TRBJ1-2 . TRBV20-1 CSANYGYTF TGCAGTGCTAACTATGGCTACACCTTC
. TRBJ1-1 . TRBV20-1 CSARDPGVRNTEAFF TGCAGTGCTAGAGATCCAGGGGTCCGAAACACTGAAGCTTTCTTT
few TRBJ2-1 . TRBV27 CASSNIPPNADNEQFF TGTGCCAGCAGTAACATTCCCCCTAACGCCGACAATGAGCAGTTCTTC
. TRBJ1-3 . TRBV19 CATQGVSGNTIYF TGTGCCACCCAGGGAGTCTCTGGAAACACCATATATTTT
once TRBJ2-5 TRBD2 TRBV20-1 CSARAGGSVETQYF TGCAGTGCTAGAGCGGGGGGGAGCGTGGAGACCCAGTACTTC
. TRBJ2-3 TRBD2 TRBV6-2/TRBV6-3 CASTNLAGVRDTQYF TGTGCCAGCACCAACCTAGCGGGGGTACGTGATACGCAGTATTTT
. TRBJ2-1 . TRBV19 CACALDSYNEQFF TGTGCCTGCGCGCTTGACTCCTACAATGAGCAGTTCTTC
. TRBJ2-7 . TRBV5-1 CASSPYHGSRYEQYF TGCGCCAGCAGCCCATATCACGGGAGTAGGTACGAGCAGTACTTC
. TRBJ1-6 . TRBV7-2 CASTLSYNSPLHF TGTGCCAGCACACTCTCCTATAATTCACCCCTCCACTTT
. TRBJ2-5 TRBD1 TRBV6-2/TRBV6-3 CASSYSDKFVLDRGETQYF TGTGCCAGCAGTTACTCGGACAAATTCGTTCTAGACAGGGGAGAGACCCAGTACTTC
. TRBJ2-1 . TRBV6-2/TRBV6-3 CASSSFSPDLYNEQFF TGTGCCAGCAGTTCCTTCTCCCCTGATCTTTACAATGAGCAGTTCTTC
. TRBJ2-2 . TRBV12-3/TRBV12-4 CASTLGAVRTWELFF TGTGCCAGCACCCTAGGGGCCGTGAGGACCTGGGAGCTGTTTTTT
few TRBJ2-7 TRBD2 TRBV20-1 CSANQPGLATYEQYF TGCAGTGCTAACCAGCCGGGACTAGCGACCTACGAGCAGTACTTC
few TRBJ2-5 TRBD1 TRBV7-2 CASSYDRVQETQYF TGTGCCAGCAGCTACGACAGGGTACAAGAGACCCAGTACTTC
few TRBJ2-1 TRBD2 TRBV9 CASSVGGGPGNEQFF TGTGCCAGCAGCGTAGGCGGGGGGCCGGGAAATGAGCAGTTCTTC
. TRBJ2-7 . TRBV21-1 CASSKARQGAQYEQYF TGTGCCAGCAGCAAGGCGAGACAGGGGGCGCAGTACGAGCAGTACTTC